The entry below describes one T cell receptor (beta chain). The target antigen is unknown. J was trimmed by 7 bases and V by 5 bases; bases with no gene match: 7. The CDR3 length is 13 residues. The germline V gene encodes CDR1 MNHEY and CDR2 SVGAGI. This entry comes from a study of cytomegalovirus exposure and HLA in healthy donors. Across the whole study: The roughly 130 validation repertoires used the same platform as the approximately 700 first-cohort repertoires (as reported by a later analysis). Study-wide points: It was around 160 TCR beta chains that were listed as cytomegalovirus-associated. Under in vitro conditions, a few CMV-associated chains were confirmed as specific for CMV antigens. Rare TCR sequences predominated, though certain public TCRs were found in many donors.

Repertoires were generated with immunoSEQ multiplex PCR, while TCRdb's copy carries only in-frame clones and drops some. The data show approximately 150,000 clones, around nine tenths seen once. The gene calls are TRBV6-5 and TRBJ1-1, with 7 bases that match TRBD1. Sequencing was done on a sample of PBMCs. The clonotype was recovered from a man aged 18 to 29 in good health and CMV-seropositive. The CDR3 loop reads CASSRQGVLEAFF. The CDR3 coding sequence is TGTGCCAGCAGTAGACAGGGAGTTCTTGAAGCTTTCTTT.